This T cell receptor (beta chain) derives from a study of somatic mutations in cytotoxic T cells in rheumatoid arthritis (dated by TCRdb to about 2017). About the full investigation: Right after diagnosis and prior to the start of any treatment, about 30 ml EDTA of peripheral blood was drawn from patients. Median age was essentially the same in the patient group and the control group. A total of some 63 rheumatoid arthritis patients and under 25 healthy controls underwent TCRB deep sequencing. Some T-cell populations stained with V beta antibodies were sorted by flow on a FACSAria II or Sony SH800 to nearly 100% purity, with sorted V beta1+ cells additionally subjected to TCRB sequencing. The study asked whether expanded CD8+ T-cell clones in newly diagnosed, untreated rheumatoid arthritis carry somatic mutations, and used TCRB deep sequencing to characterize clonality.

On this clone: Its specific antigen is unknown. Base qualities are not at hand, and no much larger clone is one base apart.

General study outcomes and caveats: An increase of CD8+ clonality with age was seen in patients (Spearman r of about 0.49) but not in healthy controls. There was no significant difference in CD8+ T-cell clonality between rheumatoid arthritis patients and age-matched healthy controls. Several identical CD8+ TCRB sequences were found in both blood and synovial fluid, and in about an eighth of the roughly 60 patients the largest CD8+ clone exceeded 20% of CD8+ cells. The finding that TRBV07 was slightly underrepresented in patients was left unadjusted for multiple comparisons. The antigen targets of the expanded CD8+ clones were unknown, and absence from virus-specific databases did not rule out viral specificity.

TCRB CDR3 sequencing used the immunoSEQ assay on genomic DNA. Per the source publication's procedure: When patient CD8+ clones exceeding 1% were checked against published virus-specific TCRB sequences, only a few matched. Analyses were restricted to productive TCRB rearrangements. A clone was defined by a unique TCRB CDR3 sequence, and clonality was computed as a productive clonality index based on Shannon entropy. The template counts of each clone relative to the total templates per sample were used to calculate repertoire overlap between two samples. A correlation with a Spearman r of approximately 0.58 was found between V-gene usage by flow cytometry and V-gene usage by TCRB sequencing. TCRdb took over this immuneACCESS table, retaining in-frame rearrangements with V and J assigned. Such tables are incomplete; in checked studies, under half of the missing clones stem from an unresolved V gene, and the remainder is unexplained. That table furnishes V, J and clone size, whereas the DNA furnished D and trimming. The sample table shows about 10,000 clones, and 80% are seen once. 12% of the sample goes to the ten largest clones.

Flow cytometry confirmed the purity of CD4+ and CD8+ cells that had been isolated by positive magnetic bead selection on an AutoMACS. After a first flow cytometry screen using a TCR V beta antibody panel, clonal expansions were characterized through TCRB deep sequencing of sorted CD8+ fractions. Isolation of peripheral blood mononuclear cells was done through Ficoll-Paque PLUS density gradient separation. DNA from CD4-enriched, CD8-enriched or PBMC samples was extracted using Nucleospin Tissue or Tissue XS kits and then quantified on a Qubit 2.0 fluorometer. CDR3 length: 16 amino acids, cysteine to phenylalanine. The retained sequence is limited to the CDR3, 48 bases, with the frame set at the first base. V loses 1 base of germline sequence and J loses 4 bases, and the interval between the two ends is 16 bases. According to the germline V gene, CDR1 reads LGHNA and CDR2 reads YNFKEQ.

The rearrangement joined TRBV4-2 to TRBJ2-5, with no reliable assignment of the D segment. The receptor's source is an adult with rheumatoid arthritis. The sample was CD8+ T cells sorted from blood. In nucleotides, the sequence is TGTGCCAGCAGCCAAGCTATAATAGGGATGGGAGAGACCCAGTACTTC. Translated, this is CASSQAIIGMGETQYF.